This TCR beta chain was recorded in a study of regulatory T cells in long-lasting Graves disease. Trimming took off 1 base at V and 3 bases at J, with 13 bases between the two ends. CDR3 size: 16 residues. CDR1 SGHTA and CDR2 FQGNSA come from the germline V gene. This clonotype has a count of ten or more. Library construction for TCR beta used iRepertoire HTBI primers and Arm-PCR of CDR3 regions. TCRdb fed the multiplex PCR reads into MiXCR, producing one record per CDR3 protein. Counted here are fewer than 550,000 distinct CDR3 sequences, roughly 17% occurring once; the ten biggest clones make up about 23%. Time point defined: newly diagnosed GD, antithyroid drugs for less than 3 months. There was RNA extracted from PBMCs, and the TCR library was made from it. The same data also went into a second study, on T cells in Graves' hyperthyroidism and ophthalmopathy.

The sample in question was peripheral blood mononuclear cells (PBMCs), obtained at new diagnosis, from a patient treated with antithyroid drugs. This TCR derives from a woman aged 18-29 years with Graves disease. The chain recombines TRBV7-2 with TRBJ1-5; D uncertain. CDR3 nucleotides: TGTGCCAGCAGCTTAGTAGGAGGACTACACAATCAGCCCCAGCATTTT. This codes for CASSLVGGLHNQPQHF.